This T cell receptor beta chain was identified in a study of T-cell reconstitution after alpha-beta-depleted transplantation in children. Notes on the study in general: At the one-year point after transplant, T-cell counts and TCRbeta diversity were found to come mostly from T cells that had been newly produced. The origin of high day-60 TCRbeta diversity in some patients lay in surviving recipient T cells and thymic progenitors. As was reported, about two months after transplant, alpha-beta T cells came from several hundred expanded graft clones.

Note on this clonotype: What it recognizes is unknown.

Unique molecular identifiers were built into the TCRbeta library. TCRdb reanalysed the PCR reads using MiXCR and keeps one entry per CDR3 protein. The table lists about 540,000 distinct CDR3 sequences, 25% to 30% of them singletons. The sequence was collected from a boy younger than two with Wiskott-Aldrich syndrome, due to receive a stem cell transplant. The source material was PBMCs, sampled before TCRalphabeta/CD19-depleted stem cell transplant.

In DNA form, the CDR3 reads TGTGCCAGCAGTGCCGGACTAGCGGGAGGGCCTAATCAAGAGACCCAGTACTTC. It codes for CASSAGLAGGPNQETQYF. The V and J genes are TRBV25-1 and TRBJ2-5; TRBD2 matches at 15 bases. With V trimmed by 4 bases and J by 2 bases, 8 bases remained unmatched. Germline V gives CDR1 MGHDK, CDR2 SYGVNS. The CDR3 totals 18 residues.